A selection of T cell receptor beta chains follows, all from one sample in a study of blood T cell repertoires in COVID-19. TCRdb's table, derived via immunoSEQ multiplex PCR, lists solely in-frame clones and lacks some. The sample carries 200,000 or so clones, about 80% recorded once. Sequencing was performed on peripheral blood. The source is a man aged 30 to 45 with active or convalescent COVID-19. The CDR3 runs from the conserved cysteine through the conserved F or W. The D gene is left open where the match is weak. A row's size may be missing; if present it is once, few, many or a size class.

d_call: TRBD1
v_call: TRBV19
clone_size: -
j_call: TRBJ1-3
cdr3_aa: CASSMPGTGPSSGNTIYF
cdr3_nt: TGTGCCAGTAGTATGCCCGGGACAGGACCGAGCTCTGGAAACACCATATATTTT

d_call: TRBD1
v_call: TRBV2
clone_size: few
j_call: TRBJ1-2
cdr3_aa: CARKGQGESGYTF
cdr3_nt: TGTGCCCGTAAGGGACAGGGGGAGTCTGGCTACACCTTC

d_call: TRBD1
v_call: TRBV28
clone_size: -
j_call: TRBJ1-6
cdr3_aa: CASSPGTGGNSPLHF
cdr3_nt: TGTGCCAGCAGTCCCGGGACAGGGGGTAATTCACCCCTCCACTTT

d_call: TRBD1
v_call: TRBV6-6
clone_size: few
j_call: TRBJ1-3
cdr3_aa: CATEDRRNTIYF
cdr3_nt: TGTGCCACGGAGGACAGGCGAAACACCATATATTTT

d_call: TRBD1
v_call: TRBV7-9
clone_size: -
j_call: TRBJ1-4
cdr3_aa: CASSAPDRDQEKLFF
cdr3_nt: TGTGCCAGCAGCGCTCCTGACAGGGACCAGGAAAAACTGTTTTTT

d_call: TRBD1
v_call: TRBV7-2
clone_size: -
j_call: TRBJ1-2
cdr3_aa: CASTVQGALSGYTF
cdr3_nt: TGTGCCAGCACCGTGCAGGGGGCGCTAAGCGGCTACACCTTC

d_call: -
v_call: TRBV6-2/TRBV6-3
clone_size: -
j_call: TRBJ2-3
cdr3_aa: CASSSSPGVGTDTQYF
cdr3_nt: TGTGCCAGCAGTTCCTCACCGGGAGTCGGCACAGATACGCAGTATTTT

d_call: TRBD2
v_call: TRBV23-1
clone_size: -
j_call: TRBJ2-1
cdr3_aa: CASLPLGLAGLPSYNEQFF
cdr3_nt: TGCGCCAGCTTACCCTTGGGACTAGCGGGGCTCCCCTCCTACAATGAGCAGTTCTTC

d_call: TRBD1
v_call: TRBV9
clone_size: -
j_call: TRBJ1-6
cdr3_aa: CASSPRTGVSF
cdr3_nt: TGTGCCAGCAGCCCAAGGACAGGGGTGTCATTT

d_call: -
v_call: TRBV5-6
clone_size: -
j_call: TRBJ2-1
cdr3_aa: CASSAEQGRSSYNEQFF
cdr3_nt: TGTGCCAGCAGCGCGGAACAGGGTAGGAGCTCCTACAATGAGCAGTTCTTC

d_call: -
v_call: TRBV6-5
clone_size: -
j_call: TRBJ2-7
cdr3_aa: CASSQQGINEQYF
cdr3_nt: TGTGCCAGCAGCCAACAGGGAATCAACGAGCAGTACTTC

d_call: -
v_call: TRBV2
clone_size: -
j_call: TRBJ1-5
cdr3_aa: CASRGGGRDQPQHF
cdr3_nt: TGTGCCAGCAGGGGGGGAGGGAGAGATCAGCCCCAGCATTTT

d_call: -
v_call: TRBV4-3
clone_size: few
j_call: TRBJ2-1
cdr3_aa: CASSQEPRSSYNEQFF
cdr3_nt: TGCGCCAGCAGCCAAGAACCGCGGAGCTCCTACAATGAGCAGTTCTTC

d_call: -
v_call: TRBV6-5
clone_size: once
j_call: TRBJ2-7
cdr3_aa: CASSYAQGMGEQYF
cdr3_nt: TGTGCCAGCAGTTACGCCCAGGGGATGGGCGAGCAGTACTTC

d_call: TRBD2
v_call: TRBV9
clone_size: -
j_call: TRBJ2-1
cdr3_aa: CASSVAREGNRDVNEQFF
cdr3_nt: TGTGCCAGCAGCGTAGCGCGGGAGGGGAATCGCGACGTCAATGAGCAGTTCTTC

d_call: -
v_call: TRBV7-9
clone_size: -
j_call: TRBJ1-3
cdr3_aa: CASSSTGIPGNTIYF
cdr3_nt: TGTGCCAGCAGCTCCACAGGGATTCCTGGAAACACCATATATTTT

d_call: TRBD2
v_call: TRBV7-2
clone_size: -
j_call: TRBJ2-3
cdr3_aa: CASSLRGLSTDTQYF
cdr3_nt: TGTGCCAGCAGCTTAAGGGGACTAAGCACAGATACGCAGTATTTT

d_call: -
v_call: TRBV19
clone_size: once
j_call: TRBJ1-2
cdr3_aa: CASSPSGNYGYTF
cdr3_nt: TGTGCCAGTTCGCCGAGCGGGAACTATGGCTACACCTTC

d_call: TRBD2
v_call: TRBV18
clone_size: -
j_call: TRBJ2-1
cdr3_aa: CASSPPRGTGRGGNSNEQFF
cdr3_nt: TGTGCCAGCTCACCACCACGAGGGACTGGACGGGGGGGCAATTCTAATGAGCAGTTCTTC

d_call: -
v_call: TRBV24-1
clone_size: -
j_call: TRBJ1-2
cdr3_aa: CATSERGQPDGYTF
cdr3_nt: TGTGCCACCAGTGAACGTGGACAGCCGGATGGCTACACCTTC

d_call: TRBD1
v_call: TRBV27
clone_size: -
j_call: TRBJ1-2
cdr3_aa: CASSSTSTGPMPRGYTF
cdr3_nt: TGTGCCAGCAGTTCCACTTCGACAGGGCCGATGCCCCGAGGCTACACCTTC

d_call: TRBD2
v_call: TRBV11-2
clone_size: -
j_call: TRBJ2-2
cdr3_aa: CASSLLTSGMTGELFF
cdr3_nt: TGTGCCAGCAGCTTACTGACTAGCGGGATGACCGGGGAGCTGTTTTTT

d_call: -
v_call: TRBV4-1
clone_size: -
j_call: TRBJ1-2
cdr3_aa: CASSRPGEKNYGYTF
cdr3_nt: TGCGCCAGCAGCCGCCCGGGGGAGAAGAACTATGGCTACACCTTC

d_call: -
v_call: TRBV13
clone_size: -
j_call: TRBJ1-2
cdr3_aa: CASSLKGDYGYTF
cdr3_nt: TGTGCCAGCAGCTTAAAGGGAGACTATGGCTACACCTTC

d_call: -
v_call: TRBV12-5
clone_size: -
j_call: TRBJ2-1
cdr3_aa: CASGSGQQYNEQFF
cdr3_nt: TGTGCTAGTGGCTCTGGACAGCAGTACAATGAGCAGTTCTTC

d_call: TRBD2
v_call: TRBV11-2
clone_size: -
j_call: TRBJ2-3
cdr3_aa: CASSLTSGSDTQYF
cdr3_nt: TGTGCCAGCAGCTTAACAAGCGGGAGTGATACGCAGTATTTT

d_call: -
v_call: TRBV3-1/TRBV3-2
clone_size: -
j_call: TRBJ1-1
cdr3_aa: CASSSGRGDTEAFF
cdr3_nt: TGTGCCAGCAGCTCGGGCCGGGGGGACACTGAAGCTTTCTTT

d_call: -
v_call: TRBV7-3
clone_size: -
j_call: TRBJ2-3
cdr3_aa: CASSPGVLATDTQYF
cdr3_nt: TGTGCCAGCAGCCCAGGTGTCCTAGCCACAGATACGCAGTATTTT

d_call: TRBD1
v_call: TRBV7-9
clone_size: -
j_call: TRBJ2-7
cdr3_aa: CASSLDRYLGQDTYEQYF
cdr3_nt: TGTGCCAGCAGCTTAGATAGGTATTTGGGACAGGATACCTACGAGCAGTACTTC

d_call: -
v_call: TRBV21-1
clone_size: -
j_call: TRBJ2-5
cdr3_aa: CASSKKVRGRETQYF
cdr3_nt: TGTGCCAGCAGCAAAAAAGTCAGGGGGCGAGAGACCCAGTACTTC

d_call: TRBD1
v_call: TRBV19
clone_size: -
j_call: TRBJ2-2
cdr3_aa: CATIPTGTENTGELFF
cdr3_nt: TGTGCCACAATTCCAACCGGGACAGAGAACACCGGGGAGCTGTTTTTT

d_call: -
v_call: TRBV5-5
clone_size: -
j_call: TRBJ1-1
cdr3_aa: CASSWGIAGAADYTEAFF
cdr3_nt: TGTGCCAGCAGCTGGGGGATCGCGGGGGCCGCGGATTACACTGAAGCTTTCTTT

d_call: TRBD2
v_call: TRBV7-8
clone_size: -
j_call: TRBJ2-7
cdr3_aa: CASSVDSGAFYEQYF
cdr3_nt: TGTGCCAGCAGCGTTGACAGCGGGGCGTTCTACGAGCAGTACTTC

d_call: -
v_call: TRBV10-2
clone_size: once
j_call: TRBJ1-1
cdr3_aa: CASSGTMNTEAFF
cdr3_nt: TGCGCCAGCAGTGGCACAATGAACACTGAAGCTTTCTTT

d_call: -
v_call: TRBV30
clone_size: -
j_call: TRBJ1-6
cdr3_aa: CAWSSRQNSPLHF
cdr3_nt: TGTGCCTGGAGCTCTAGGCAGAATTCACCCCTCCACTTT

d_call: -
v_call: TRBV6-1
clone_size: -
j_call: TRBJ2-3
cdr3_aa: CASSDVHRSDTQYF
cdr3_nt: TGTGCCAGCAGTGACGTTCACAGGTCAGATACGCAGTATTTT

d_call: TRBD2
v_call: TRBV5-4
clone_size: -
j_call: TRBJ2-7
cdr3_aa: CASSLAGGHEQYF
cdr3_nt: TGTGCCAGCAGCTTAGCGGGAGGCCACGAGCAGTACTTC

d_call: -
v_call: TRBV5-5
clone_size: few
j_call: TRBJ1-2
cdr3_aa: CASSLETGMDYGYTF
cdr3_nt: TGTGCCAGCAGCTTGGAAACAGGGATGGACTATGGCTACACCTTC

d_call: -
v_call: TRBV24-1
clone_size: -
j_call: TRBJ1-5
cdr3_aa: CATSAPGVNQPQHF
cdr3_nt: TGTGCCACCAGTGCCCCAGGGGTCAATCAGCCCCAGCATTTT

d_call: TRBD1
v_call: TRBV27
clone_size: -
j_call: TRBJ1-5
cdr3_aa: CASSDVGTGGIDNQPQHF
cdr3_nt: TGTGCCAGCAGTGATGTCGGGACAGGGGGCATCGACAATCAGCCCCAGCATTTT

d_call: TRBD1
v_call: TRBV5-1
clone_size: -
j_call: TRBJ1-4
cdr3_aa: CASSLGGQGFEKLFF
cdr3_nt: TGCGCCAGCAGCTTGGGGGGACAGGGTTTCGAAAAACTGTTTTTT

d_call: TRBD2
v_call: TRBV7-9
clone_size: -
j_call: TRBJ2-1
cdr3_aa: CSQQPILADSSYNEQFF
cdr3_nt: TGTTCCCAGCAGCCAATCCTAGCGGATAGCTCCTACAATGAGCAGTTCTTC

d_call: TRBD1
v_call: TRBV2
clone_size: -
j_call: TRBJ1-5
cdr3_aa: CASIGTGKQPQHF
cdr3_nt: TGTGCCAGCATCGGGACAGGGAAGCAGCCCCAGCATTTT

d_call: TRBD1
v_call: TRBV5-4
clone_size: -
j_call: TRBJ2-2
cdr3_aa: CASSLGQGEAGELFF
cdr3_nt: TGTGCCAGCAGCTTAGGACAGGGGGAGGCCGGGGAGCTGTTTTTT

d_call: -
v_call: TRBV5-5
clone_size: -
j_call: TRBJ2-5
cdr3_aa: CASSPQVQETQYF
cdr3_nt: TGTGCCAGCAGCCCACAGGTACAAGAGACCCAGTACTTC

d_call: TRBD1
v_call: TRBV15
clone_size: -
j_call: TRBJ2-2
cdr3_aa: CATSGRGQATGELFF
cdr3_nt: TGTGCCACCAGCGGGCGCGGACAGGCCACCGGGGAGCTGTTTTTT

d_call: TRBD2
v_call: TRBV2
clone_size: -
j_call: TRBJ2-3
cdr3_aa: CASSVEGLAVNTQYF
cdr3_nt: TGTGCCAGCAGTGTAGAGGGACTAGCAGTTAATACGCAGTATTTT

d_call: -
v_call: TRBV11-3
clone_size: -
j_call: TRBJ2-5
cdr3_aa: CASSPLRSQETQYF
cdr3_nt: TGTGCCAGCAGCCCCCTTCGGTCACAAGAGACCCAGTACTTC

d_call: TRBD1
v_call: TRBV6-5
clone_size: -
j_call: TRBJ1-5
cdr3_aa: CASTGGSNQPQHF
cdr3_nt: TGTGCCAGCACAGGGGGTAGCAATCAGCCCCAGCATTTT

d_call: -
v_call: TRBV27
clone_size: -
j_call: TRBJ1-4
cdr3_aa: CASSRQVNEKLFF
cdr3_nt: TGTGCCAGCAGTCGGCAGGTTAATGAAAAACTGTTTTTT

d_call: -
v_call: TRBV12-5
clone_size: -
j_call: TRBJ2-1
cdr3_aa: CASGFLTAGRYNEQFF
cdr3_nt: TGTGCTAGTGGTTTCCTCACGGCGGGGCGCTACAATGAGCAGTTCTTC

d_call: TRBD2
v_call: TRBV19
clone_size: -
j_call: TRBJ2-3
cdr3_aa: CASSIHPSGSNTDTQYF
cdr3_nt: TGTGCCAGTAGTATCCATCCCAGCGGGAGCAACACAGATACGCAGTATTTT

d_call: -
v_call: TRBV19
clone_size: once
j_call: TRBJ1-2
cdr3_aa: CASNPSRGRPYGYTF
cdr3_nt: TGTGCCAGTAACCCGTCGCGGGGTCGGCCCTATGGCTACACCTTC

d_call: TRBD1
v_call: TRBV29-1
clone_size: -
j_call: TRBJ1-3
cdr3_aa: CSVEDRGLRNTIYF
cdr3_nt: TGCAGCGTTGAAGACAGGGGGCTAAGAAACACCATATATTTT

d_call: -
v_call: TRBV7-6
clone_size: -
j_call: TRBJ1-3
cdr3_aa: CASSLASGKGNTIYF
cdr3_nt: TGTGCCAGCAGCTTAGCTTCAGGGAAGGGCAACACCATATATTTT